Listed below are T cell receptor beta chains from one sample, sequenced in a study of blood T cells in healthy people across ages. MiXCR was run by TCRdb on the 5' RACE reads, yielding one entry per CDR3 protein. The sample carries 450,000 to 650,000 distinct CDR3 sequences, 20% to 30% recorded once. These data also formed part of another study, on T cells of mothers and their children.

Sequenced material: blood. These receptor sequences come from a boy between 5 and 17 years old in good health. The CDR3 runs from the conserved cysteine through the conserved F or W.

>TRBV19
CASLGGLKGKLFF
>TRBV28
CASSLSRSNSYEQYF
>TRBV3-1
CASRPSGPGYEQYF
>TRBV9
CASSVGGGTGPYEQYF
>TRBV29-1
CSVGGGRGAGTEAFF
>TRBV7-7
CASSPEGGSYNEQFF
>TRBV20-1
CSAREWDTKLFF
>TRBV20-1
CSARGGLSGGDVFGDEQFF
>TRBV7-2
CASSLAIGPGELFF
>TRBV2
CANELGGTSNIEQFF
>TRBV7-2
CAGSLGSTKETQYF
>TRBV27
CASRGADRLEQYF
>TRBV7-3
CASSPDRGKSYEQYF
>TRBV7-9
CASSFSSGTRFYNEQFF
>TRBV7-9
CASSSGLAGVWETQYF
>TRBV20-1
CSARRDFSNYEQYF
>TRBV25-1
CASRGDRNTEAFF
>TRBV20-1
CSARDVTLSYNEQFF
>TRBV6-6
CASSPTGPGELFF
>TRBV7-2
CASSPGGRGLAVSYNEQFF
>TRBV6-6
CASSYYRGSVGEQFF
>TRBV6-2/TRBV6-3
CASSPGVMRQETQYF
>TRBV29-1
CSAMGREGINEQFF
>TRBV6-2/TRBV6-3
CASSYFGGARYNEQFF
>TRBV29-1
CSGPTGYQETQYF
>TRBV29-1
CSGTGTGGLWTQYF
>TRBV12-3/TRBV12-4
CASIMGGANTEAFF
>TRBV20-1
CSARRAGEKLFF
>TRBV7-2
CASSAGLGGSQPQHF
>TRBV5-1
CASSLEGQDLYNEQFF
>TRBV4-2
CASSHPPVAGLAAITSTDTQYF
>TRBV13
CASSLGVNRVIF
>TRBV20-1
CSARITGFTEAFF
>TRBV7-2
CASSLGSGDETQYF
>TRBV14
CASSQGFNTEAFF
>TRBV6-1
CASSDLLGTPSYEQYF
>TRBV29-1
CSVQGATNEKLFF
>TRBV28
CASTGLLYGDTSSYEQYF
>TRBV5-1
CASSSGTGSYDTQYF
>TRBV7-9
CASSFTEGALAFF
>TRBV20-1
CSARDLAPAGTYEQYF
>TRBV7-8
CASGWSYEQYF
>TRBV12-3/TRBV12-4
CASSLSGRGWVAVSYNEQFF
>TRBV20-1
CSASNSGLDYNEQFF
>TRBV5-1
CASSFGGTDSYEQYF
>TRBV3-1
CASSQVSAGVRLAEAFF
>TRBV27
CASSLMWRGYGYTF
>TRBV20-1
CSARAPGLGLYEQYF
>TRBV7-8
CASSLGWNTEAFF
>TRBV20-1
CSARVRQGSYNEQFF